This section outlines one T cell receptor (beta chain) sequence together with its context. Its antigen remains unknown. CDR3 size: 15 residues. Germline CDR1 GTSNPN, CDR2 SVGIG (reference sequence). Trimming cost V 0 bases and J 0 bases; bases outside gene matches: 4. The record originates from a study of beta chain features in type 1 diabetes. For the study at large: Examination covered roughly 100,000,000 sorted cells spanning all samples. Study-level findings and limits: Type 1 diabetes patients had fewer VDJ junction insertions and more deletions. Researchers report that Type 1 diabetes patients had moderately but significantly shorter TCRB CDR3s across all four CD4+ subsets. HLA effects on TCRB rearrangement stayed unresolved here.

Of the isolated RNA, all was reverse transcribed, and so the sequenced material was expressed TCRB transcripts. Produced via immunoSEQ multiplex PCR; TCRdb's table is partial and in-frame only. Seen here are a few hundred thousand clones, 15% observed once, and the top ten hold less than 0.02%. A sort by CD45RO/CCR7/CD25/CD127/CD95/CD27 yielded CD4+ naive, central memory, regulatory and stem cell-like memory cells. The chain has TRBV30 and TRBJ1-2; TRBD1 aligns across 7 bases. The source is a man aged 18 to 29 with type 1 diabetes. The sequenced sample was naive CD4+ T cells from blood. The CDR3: CAWSVLGQANYGYTF. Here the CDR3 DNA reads TGTGCCTGGAGTGTATTAGGACAGGCTAACTATGGCTACACCTTC.